This T cell receptor (beta chain) was obtained from a study of blood T cell repertoires in COVID-19 (TCRdb year 2020). Study-wide context: Collaborator samples came from the United States, Italy and Spain and covered acute and convalescent phases of COVID-19. The prospective study material was composed of cDNA or gDNA derived from T cells, B-cell-depleted T cells, or PBMCs. The dataset comprised deeply sampled blood TCRbeta repertoires from subjects exposed to, actively infected with, or recovered from COVID-19. A freely available public database, intended as a resource for researchers studying the immune response to SARS-CoV-2, is where the repertoires were released. Samples were obtained from the ongoing ImmuneRACE study (first 160 participants) and from over a thousand subjects provided by 6 global collaborators. The sample metadata nearly always contained a de-identified subject ID, COVID-19 status, age in years and sex. Where available, HLA class I and class II types were taken from metadata supplied by the sample provider and were not determined by assay-based typing. On the study overall, not on this receptor specifically: The quantity of clinical and demographic metadata differed by source and by participant and was supplied without curation.

The collaborating institutions used their own protocols to collect whole blood in K2EDTA tubes. Collaborator samples were shipped for TCRbeta analysis as frozen whole blood, isolated PBMCs, or DNA extracted from either sample type. TCRbeta CDR3 regions were amplified from genomic DNA by means of the immunoSEQ Assay, a bias-controlled multiplex PCR. For the original study's pipeline: The number of nucleated cells in each sample was estimated from the amplification of reference gene primers within the assay. Sequence reads were collapsed and filtered to measure the absolute abundance of every unique TCRbeta CDR3 rearrangement. For each sample, productive Simpson clonality was calculated as the square root of Simpson's diversity index across productive rearrangements. Imported from immuneACCESS, the table was reduced by TCRdb to in-frame sequences with V and J called. These copies leave out some clones; in studies compared against another copy, an unresolved V gene accounts for under half, and the cause of the remainder is not known. D and trimming were read from the DNA, whereas the V and J calls and clone size are those reported in that table. The sample data list about 14,000 clones, and approximately 90% of these were observed just once. Jointly, the top ten make up approximately 5.4% of the sample.

This clone was observed a handful of times. What antigen it recognizes has not been identified. No base quality information exists; no much larger clone differs at one position. Including cysteine and phenylalanine, the CDR3 has 15 amino acids. Just CDR3 DNA is preserved here, 45 bases in frame from base 1. V drops 3 bases and J drops 3 bases, leaving 14 bases in between. The germline V gene (reference sequence) sets CDR1 to LNHDA and CDR2 to SQIVND. Recombination connected TRBV19 to TRBJ1-2, with a tentative D gene TRBD1 over 6 matching bases. This sequence originates from a human donor in a cohort sampled during active COVID-19. What was sequenced was peripheral blood. This receptor has the CDR3 CASSIATGTDYGYTF. The sequenced DNA: TGTGCCAGTAGTATCGCTACAGGGACCGACTATGGCTACACCTTC.